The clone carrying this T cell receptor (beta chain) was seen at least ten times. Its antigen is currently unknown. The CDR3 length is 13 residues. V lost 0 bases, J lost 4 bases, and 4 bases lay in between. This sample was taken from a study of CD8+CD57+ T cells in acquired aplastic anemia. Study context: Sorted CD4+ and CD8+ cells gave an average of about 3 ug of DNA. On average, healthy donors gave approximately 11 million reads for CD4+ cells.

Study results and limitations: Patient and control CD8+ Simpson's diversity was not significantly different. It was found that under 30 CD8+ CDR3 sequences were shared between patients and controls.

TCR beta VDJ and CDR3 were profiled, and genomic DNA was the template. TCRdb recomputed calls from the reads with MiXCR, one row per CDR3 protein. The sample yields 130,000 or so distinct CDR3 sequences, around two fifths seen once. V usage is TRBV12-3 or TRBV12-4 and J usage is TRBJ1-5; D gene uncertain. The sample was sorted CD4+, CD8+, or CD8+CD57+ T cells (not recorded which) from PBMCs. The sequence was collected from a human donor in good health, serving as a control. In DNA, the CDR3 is TGTGCCAGCAGTTTAGCGCGAAATCAGCCCCAGCATTTT. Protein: CASSLARNQPQHF.